The present entry profiles one T cell receptor (beta chain) with its context. The protocol was immunoSEQ multiplex PCR, while the TCRdb copy is restricted to in-frame clones and leaves out a portion. The top ten clones hold roughly 17% of a sample with fewer than 25,000 clones, more than 80% of them seen once. The data were obtained in a study of OX40 agonist ivuxolimab in advanced cancers. Overall study context: In this cohort, patients received ivuxolimab, an agonistic anti-OX40 (CD134) antibody. Patients received ivuxolimab, an intravenous treatment, every 2 weeks at 0.01 to 10 mg/kg.

CDR1 is SEHNR and CDR2 is FQNEAQ in the germline V gene (reference sequence). Trimming cost V 5 bases and J 0 bases; bases outside gene matches: 8. This CDR3 is built from 17 residues. The chain couples TRBV7-9 to TRBJ2-4; TRBD1 aligns across 9 bases. Here the sequenced sample was CD4+ or CD8+ T cells sorted from blood, taken in a trial of the OX40 agonist ivuxolimab. The source is an adult with an advanced solid tumor such as melanoma, head and neck, liver or kidney cancer. The CDR3 is CASSAGQGSLAKNIQYF. CDR3 sequence (DNA): TGTGCCAGCAGCGCGGGACAGGGATCACTAGCCAAAAACATTCAGTACTTC.